This record looks at one T cell receptor (beta chain) sequence and its context. Its target is not known. The data originate from a study of cytomegalovirus exposure and HLA in healthy donors. Overall study context: In a previous analysis, 95 million to 130 million unique TCR beta sequences were found from 150 million to 200 million T cells.

13 Jbeta primers and 60 Vbeta primers were used for the PCR. This table comes from immunoSEQ multiplex PCR, and its TCRdb copy is limited to in-frame clones, with some not included. The sample gives 300,000 or so clones, around four fifths of which show up once; approximately 2% is in the top ten. Broader study findings: The authors later found TCR association rates varying by HLA locus, with DRB1 most and HLA-C fewest. Serostatus for CMV was the only available immune exposure information.

Germline V gene sequence: CDR1 MDHEN, CDR2 SYDVKM. The CDR3 is 16 amino acids. V lost 4 bases to trimming and J lost 9 bases; unmatched junction nucleotides: 7. The chain links TRBV28 to TRBJ2-1; 15 nucleotides match TRBD2. Sequencing used PBMCs. The sequence was collected from a woman in her 40s in good health and CMV-seropositive. The CDR3 sequence is CASSSGTSGRLGEQFF. Written as DNA, the CDR3 is TGTGCCAGCAGTTCCGGGACTAGCGGGAGGCTGGGTGAGCAGTTCTTC. Variable domain in full (rest from reference TRBV28 and TRBJ2-1): DVKVTQSSRYLVKRTGEKVFLECVQDMDHENMFWYRQDPGLGLRLIYFSYDVKMKEKGDIPEGYSVSREKKERFSLILESASTNQTSMYLCASSSGTSGRLGEQFFGPGTRLTVL.